The 19 T cell receptor beta chains below were found in one sample sequenced in a study of cytomegalovirus exposure and HLA in healthy donors. 60 Vbeta and 13 Jbeta primers were used in PCR. Clones were sequenced by immunoSEQ multiplex PCR, and TCRdb holds only the in-frame ones, with some missing. The sample consists of about 110,000 clones, under 80% of them appearing once. Sequencing was carried out using PBMCs. The receptors were gathered from a middle-aged woman in good health and CMV-seropositive.

The rearrangement joins TRBV27 to TRBJ1-4; D not certain. The germline gives CDR1 MNHEY, CDR2 SMNVEV (reference sequence). With 5 bases removed from V and 6 bases from J, the gap between germline ends came to 13 bases. CDR3 length equals 14 residues. CDR3 in amino acids: CASSMRGSHEKLFF. CDR3 sequence (DNA): TGTGCCAGCAGTATGCGGGGTAGCCATGAAAAACTGTTTTTT.

V and J are TRBV6-1 and TRBJ2-2; 7 bases match TRBD1. V lost 3 bases to trimming and J lost 5 bases; unmatched junction nucleotides: 9. The CDR3 runs to 16 residues. CDR1 is MNHNS and CDR2 is SASEGT in the germline V gene. The CDR3 reads CASSDKRDSMTGELFF. CDR3 bases: TGTGCCAGCAGTGATAAAAGGGACAGCATGACCGGGGAGCTGTTTTTT.

V and J are TRBV19 and TRBJ1-6; D perhaps matches TRBD1 (6 bases). Germline CDR1 LNHDA, CDR2 SQIVND (reference sequence). V was shortened by 5 bases and J by 0 bases, with 11 bases between the two germline ends. The CDR3 is 16 amino acids. The CDR3 reads CASSPWTASYNSPLHF. CDR3 coding DNA: TGTGCCAGTAGTCCGTGGACAGCCTCCTATAATTCACCCCTCCACTTT.

This chain joins TRBV6-6 and TRBJ2-5, with D possibly matching TRBD1 (6 bases). Near its end, the DNA agrees better with TRBJ2-7, so the J call may be wrong. The CDR3 loop spans 14 amino acids. Germline loops: CDR1 MNHNY, CDR2 SVGAGI (reference sequence). CDR3 loop: CASSARTDSYEQYF. The CDR3 nucleotides are TGTGCCAGCAGCGCTCGGACAGATTCCTACGAGCAGTACTTC.

V is TRBV7-6 and J is TRBJ1-1; 8 nucleotides line up with TRBD1. The CDR3 runs 14 residues. CDR1 is SGHVS, CDR2 FNYEAQ, per germline. Losses at the gene ends were 7 bases for V and 0 bases for J; bases not matched to a gene: 4. The CDR3 protein is CASTTGGMNTEAFF. Written as DNA, the CDR3 is TGTGCCAGCACCACAGGGGGGATGAACACTGAAGCTTTCTTT.

This clone was recorded once. J is TRBJ2-5 and V is TRBV9; D unclear. V was pared by 3 bases and J by 4 bases, with 10 bases between. The CDR3 totals 13 residues. CDR1 and CDR2 from the germline V gene are SGDLS and YYNGEE. The CDR3 bases are TGTGCCAGCAGCGCGCAGGATTTAGAGACCCAGTACTTC. Residues: CASSAQDLETQYF.

This clone was seen only once. The gene calls are TRBV20-1 and TRBJ2-5, with 7 positions matching TRBD1. This CDR3 has 11 amino acids. Germline V gives CDR1 DFQATT, CDR2 SNEGSKA (reference sequence). V was pared by 1 base and J by 7 bases, with 0 bases of the junction left unmatched. CDR3 nucleotide sequence: TGCAGTGCTAGAGGGACAGGGACCCAGTACTTC. Its protein product is CSARGTGTQYF.

The V and J genes are TRBV6-1 and TRBJ2-1; TRBD2 aligns across 9 bases. From germline, CDR1 is MNHNS and CDR2 SASEGT. The CDR3 has 15 amino acids. V was pared by 1 base and J by 7 bases, with 5 bases of the junction left unmatched. Here the CDR3 reads CASSEGVAGVNEQFF. In DNA form, the CDR3 reads TGTGCCAGCAGTGAAGGGGTAGCGGGAGTGAATGAGCAGTTCTTC.

The chain employs TRBV6-5 and TRBJ2-7; D not certain. Germline lookup yields CDR1 MNHEY and CDR2 SVGAGI. Trimming stripped 7 bases from V and 4 bases from J, with 20 bases between. The CDR3 runs 15 residues. CDR3 DNA sequence: TGTGCCAGCACCCCCGCTCCGACCCACGGGTACGAGCAGTACTTC. Translating it yields CASTPAPTHGYEQYF.

The rearrangement uses TRBV4-1 and TRBJ2-4; the match to TRBD1 covers 9 bases. CDR1 is MGHRA and CDR2 is YSYEKL in the germline V gene. Germline trimming cut 3 bases from V and 0 bases from J; bases unmatched to any gene: 15. The length of the CDR3 is 20 residues. CDR3 bases: TGCGCCAGCAGCCAGGACAGGGGCACGTACAGAACCTTAGCCAAAAACATTCAGTACTTC. This encodes CASSQDRGTYRTLAKNIQYF.

The rearrangement uses TRBV7-9 and TRBJ2-7, with 7 bases matching TRBD1. The CDR3 extends over 14 amino acids. CDR1 and CDR2 from the germline V gene are SEHNR and FQNEAQ (reference sequence). V lost 6 bases, J lost 6 bases, and 11 bases stayed unmatched. Here the CDR3 reads CASRTTGDPGEQYF. The DNA for the CDR3 is TGTGCCAGCAGAACAACAGGGGATCCGGGCGAGCAGTACTTC.

The genes are TRBV15 and TRBJ2-5; 7 bases fit TRBD1. The DNA end favors TRBJ2-7, so the J call may be wrong. The germline gives CDR1 LNHNV, CDR2 YYDKDF (reference sequence). The CDR3 contains 16 residues. CDR3 in amino acids: CATSRDFRTGNHEQYF. In DNA, the CDR3 is TGTGCCACCAGCAGAGATTTTAGGACAGGAAATCACGAGCAGTACTTC.

The chain couples TRBV6-1 to TRBJ1-2, with no clear D. The germline V gene encodes CDR1 MNHNS and CDR2 SASEGT. Trimming removed 3 bases from V and 5 bases from J, with 22 bases in between. The CDR3 is 17 amino acids. The CDR3 DNA follows: TGTGCCAGCAGTGATCGAGGCCGACCGAGCCCCCCTTATGGCTACACCTTC. Residues: CASSDRGRPSPPYGYTF.

This clone was seen a few times. The chain joins TRBV6-5 to TRBJ2-7, with a tentative D call TRBD2 (5 bases). V was cut by 5 bases and J by 2 bases, with 10 bases left in between. CDR3 length equals 13 residues. Germline-derived CDR1 and CDR2 are MNHEY and SVGAGI. The DNA of the CDR3 is TGTGCCAGCAGTGCCAGCGGAACCTACGAGCAGTACTTC. This codes for CASSASGTYEQYF.

V usage is TRBV29-1 and J usage is TRBJ1-4; D is uncertain. Trimming took off 4 bases at V and 0 bases at J, with 9 bases between the two ends. This CDR3 contains 14 residues. CDR1 and CDR2 from the germline V gene are SQVTM and ANQGSEA. CDR3 DNA: TGCAGCGTTGGAGGAGGGTCAACTAATGAAAAACTGTTTTTT. This sequence encodes CSVGGGSTNEKLFF.

The chain is built from TRBV5-1 and TRBJ1-1; TRBD1 matches at 10 bases. Germline V lookup: CDR1 SGHRS, CDR2 YFSETQ. The CDR3 totals 16 residues. The trim removed 4 bases at V and 1 base at J, leaving 7 bases unmatched. The CDR3 region has the DNA TGCGCCAGCAGCAAAAGACAGGGGGCCCGGAACACTGAAGCTTTCTTT. Encoded protein: CASSKRQGARNTEAFF.

This rearrangement joins TRBV18 to TRBJ1-1; 9 bases agree with TRBD1. The V gene end was trimmed by 6 bases and the J gene end by 5 bases; junction bases not matched to a gene: 10. The length of the CDR3 is 15 residues. Germline V gives CDR1 KGHSH, CDR2 LQKENI. The CDR3 region is CASSPGQQGATEAFF. CDR3 nucleotide sequence: TGTGCCAGCTCTCCGGGGCAACAGGGGGCGACTGAAGCTTTCTTT.

V usage is TRBV5-1 and J usage is TRBJ2-1; the D gene is possibly TRBD1 (6 bases). Germline lookup yields CDR1 SGHRS and CDR2 YFSETQ. Trimming cost V 4 bases and J 6 bases, with 26 bases left between them. The CDR3 consists of 18 residues. The CDR3 region is CASSLGLGAWVPFNEQFF. The CDR3 nucleotides are TGCGCCAGCAGCCTGGGTTTGGGGGCCTGGGTTCCTTTCAATGAGCAGTTCTTC.

This clone has more than one count but fewer than ten. The chain links TRBV4-2 to TRBJ1-3, with 8 bases identical to TRBD1. Germline-derived CDR1 and CDR2 are LGHNA and YNFKEQ. The CDR3 sequence is 17 residues long. Losses at the gene ends were 2 bases for V and 0 bases for J; bases not matched to a gene: 6. CDR3 DNA: TGTGCCAGCAGCCAACAATGGGGACAGGCCTCTGGAAACACCATATATTTT. Its protein is CASSQQWGQASGNTIYF.